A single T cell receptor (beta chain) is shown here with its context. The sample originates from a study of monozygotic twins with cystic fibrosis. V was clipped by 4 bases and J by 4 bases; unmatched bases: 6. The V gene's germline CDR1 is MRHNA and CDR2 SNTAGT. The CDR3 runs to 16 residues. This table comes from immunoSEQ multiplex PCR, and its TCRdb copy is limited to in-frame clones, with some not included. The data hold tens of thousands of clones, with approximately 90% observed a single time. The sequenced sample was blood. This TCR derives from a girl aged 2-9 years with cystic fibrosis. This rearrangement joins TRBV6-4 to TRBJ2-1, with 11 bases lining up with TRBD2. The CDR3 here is CASSALAGGPYNEQFF. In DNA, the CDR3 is TGTGCCAGCAGTGCCCTAGCGGGGGGCCCTTACAATGAGCAGTTCTTC.